This TCR beta chain was observed in a study of Ad26.COV2.S vaccination and SARS-CoV-2 variants. Study-wide findings and caveats: Breadth and depth estimates from TCRs may understate total T cell responses. There was reportedly substantial breadth in spike-specific CD8+ and CD4+ T cell responses after vaccination. Across vaccine and placebo recipients, the breadth of non-spike TCRs was similar. Vaccinees displayed broader spike-specific TCR repertoires than placebo recipients.

Germline CDR1 reads KGHDR; CDR2 reads SFDVKD. The CDR3 extends over 18 amino acids. Unmatched junction bases numbered 12, after V lost 3 bases and J lost 3 bases. The repertoire was sequenced with immunoSEQ multiplex PCR; TCRdb's copy has only in-frame clones and lacks some. Among more than 150,000 clones listed, around nine tenths were seen once. With regard to this clone: Its antigen is unknown.

The rearrangement uses TRBV24-1 and TRBJ2-3; 9 nucleotides match TRBD1. The TCR originated in a human donor who had recovered from COVID-19. The sample here was peripheral blood, taken after recovery from COVID-19. The CDR3 here is CATSDLPGQGVRTDTQYF. CDR3 DNA: TGTGCCACCAGTGATCTTCCGGGACAGGGTGTTAGGACAGATACGCAGTATTTT.